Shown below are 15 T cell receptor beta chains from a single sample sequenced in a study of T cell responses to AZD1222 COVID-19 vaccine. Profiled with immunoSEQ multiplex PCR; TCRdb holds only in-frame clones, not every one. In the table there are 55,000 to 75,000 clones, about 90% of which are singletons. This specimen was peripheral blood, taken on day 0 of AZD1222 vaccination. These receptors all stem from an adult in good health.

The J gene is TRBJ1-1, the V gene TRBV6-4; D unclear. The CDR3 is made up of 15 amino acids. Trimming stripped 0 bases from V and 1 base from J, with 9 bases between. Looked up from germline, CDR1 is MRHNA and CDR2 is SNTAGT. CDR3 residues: CASSDSNAANTEAFF. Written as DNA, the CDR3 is TGTGCCAGCAGTGACTCGAACGCAGCGAACACTGAAGCTTTCTTT.

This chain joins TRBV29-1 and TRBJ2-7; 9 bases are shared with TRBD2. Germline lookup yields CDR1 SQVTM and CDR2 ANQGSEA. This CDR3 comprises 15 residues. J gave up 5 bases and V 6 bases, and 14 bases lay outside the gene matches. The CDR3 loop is CSVTKRLAGIDEQYF. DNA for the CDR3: TGCAGCGTCACGAAACGGCTAGCGGGAATCGACGAGCAGTACTTC.

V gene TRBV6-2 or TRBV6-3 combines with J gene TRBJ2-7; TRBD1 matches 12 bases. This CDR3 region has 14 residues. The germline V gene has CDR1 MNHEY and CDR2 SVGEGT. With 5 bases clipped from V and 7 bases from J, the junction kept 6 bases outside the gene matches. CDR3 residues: CASSPGTGGAEQYF. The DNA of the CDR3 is TGTGCCAGCAGTCCCGGGACAGGGGGCGCAGAGCAGTACTTC.

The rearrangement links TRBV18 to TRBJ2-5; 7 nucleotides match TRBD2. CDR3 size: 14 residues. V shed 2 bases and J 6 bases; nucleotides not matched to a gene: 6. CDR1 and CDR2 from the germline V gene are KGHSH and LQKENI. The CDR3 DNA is TGTGCCAGCTCACCAGCCGGGGGGAGGAAGACCCAGTACTTC. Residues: CASSPAGGRKTQYF. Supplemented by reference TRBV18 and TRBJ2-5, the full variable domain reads NAGVMQNPRHLVRRRGQEARLRCSPMKGHSHVYWYRQLPEEGLKFMVYLQKENIIDESGMPKERFSAEFPKEGPSILRIQQVVRGDSAAYFCASSPAGGRKTQYFGPGTRLLVL.

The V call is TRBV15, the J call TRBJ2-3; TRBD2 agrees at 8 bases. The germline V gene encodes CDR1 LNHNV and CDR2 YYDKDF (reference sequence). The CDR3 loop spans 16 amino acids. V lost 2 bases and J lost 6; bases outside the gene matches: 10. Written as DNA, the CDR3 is TGTGCCACCAGCAGATCGGGACTAGGGCCCCCGGATACGCAGTATTTT. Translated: CATSRSGLGPPDTQYF.

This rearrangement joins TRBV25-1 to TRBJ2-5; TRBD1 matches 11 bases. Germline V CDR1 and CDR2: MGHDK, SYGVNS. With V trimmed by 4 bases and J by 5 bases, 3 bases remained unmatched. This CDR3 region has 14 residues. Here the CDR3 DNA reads TGTGCCAGCAGTGGCGGGACAGGGGGGGAGACCCAGTACTTC. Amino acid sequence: CASSGGTGGETQYF.

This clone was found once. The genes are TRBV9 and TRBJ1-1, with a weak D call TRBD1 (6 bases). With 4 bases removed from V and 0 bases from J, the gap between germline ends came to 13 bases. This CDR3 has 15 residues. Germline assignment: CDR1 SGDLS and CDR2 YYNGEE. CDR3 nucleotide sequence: TGTGCCAGCAGCCCTCGGGGACAAGTGAACACTGAAGCTTTCTTT. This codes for CASSPRGQVNTEAFF.

The chain's CDR3 is CASSEYGLMNTEAFF. CDR3 sequence (DNA): TGTGCCAGCAGTGAATATGGGCTGATGAACACTGAAGCTTTCTTT. The chain employs TRBV6-1 and TRBJ1-1; unclear D gene. Germline CDR1 MNHNS, CDR2 SASEGT. This CDR3 is built from 15 residues. Trimming took off 2 bases at V and 0 bases at J, with 10 bases between the two ends.

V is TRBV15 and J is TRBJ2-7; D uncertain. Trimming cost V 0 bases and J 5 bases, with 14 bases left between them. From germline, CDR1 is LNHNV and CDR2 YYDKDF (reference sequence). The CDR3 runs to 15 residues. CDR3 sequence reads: CATSREGSARHEQYF. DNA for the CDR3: TGTGCCACCAGCAGAGAGGGTTCAGCTCGACACGAGCAGTACTTC.

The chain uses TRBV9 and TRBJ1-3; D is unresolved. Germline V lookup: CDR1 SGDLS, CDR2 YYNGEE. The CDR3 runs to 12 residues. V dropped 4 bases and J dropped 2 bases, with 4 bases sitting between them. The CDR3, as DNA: TGTGCCAGCAGCCTGACTGGAAACACCATATATTTT. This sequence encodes CASSLTGNTIYF.

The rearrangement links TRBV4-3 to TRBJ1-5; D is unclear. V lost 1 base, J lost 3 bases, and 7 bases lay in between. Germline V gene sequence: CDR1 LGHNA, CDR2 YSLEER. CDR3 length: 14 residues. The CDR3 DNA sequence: TGCGCCAGCAGCCAAGTTCGGGACAATCAGCCCCAGCATTTT. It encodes CASSQVRDNQPQHF.

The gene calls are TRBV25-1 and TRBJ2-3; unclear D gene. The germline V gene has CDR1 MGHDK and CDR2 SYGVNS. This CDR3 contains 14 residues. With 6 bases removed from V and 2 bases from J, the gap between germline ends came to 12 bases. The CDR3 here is CASSSKSPTDTQYF. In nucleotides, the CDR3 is TGTGCCAGCAGCTCTAAAAGTCCCACAGATACGCAGTATTTT. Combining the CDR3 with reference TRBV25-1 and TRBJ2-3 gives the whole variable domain EADIYQTPRYLVIGTGKKITLECSQTMGHDKMYWYQQDPGMELHLIHYSYGVNSTEKGDLSSESTVSRIRTEHFPLTLESARPSHTSQYLCASSSKSPTDTQYFGPGTRLTVL.

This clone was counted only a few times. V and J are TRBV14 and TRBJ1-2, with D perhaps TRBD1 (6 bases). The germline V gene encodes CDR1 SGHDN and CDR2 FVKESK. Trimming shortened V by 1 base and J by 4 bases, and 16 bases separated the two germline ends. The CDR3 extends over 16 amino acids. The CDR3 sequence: CASSQGSRRGAYGYTF. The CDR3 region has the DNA TGTGCCAGCAGCCAAGGGTCCCGAAGGGGGGCCTATGGCTACACCTTC.

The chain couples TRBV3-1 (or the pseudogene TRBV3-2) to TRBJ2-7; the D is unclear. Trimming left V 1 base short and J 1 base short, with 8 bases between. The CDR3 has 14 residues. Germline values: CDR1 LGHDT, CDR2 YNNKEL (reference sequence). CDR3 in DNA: TGTGCCAGCAGCCAAGGACGTGGGTCCTACGAGCAGTACTTC. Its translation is CASSQGRGSYEQYF.

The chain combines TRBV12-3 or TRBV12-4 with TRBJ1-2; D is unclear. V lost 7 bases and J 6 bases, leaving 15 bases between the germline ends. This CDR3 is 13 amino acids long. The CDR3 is CASTPWVLDGYTF. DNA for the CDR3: TGTGCCAGCACCCCCTGGGTATTAGATGGCTACACCTTC.